This T cell receptor (beta chain) was sequenced for a study of T-cell memory formation after mild COVID-19. This CDR3 has 16 amino acids. Germline CDR1 reads SGHTA; CDR2 reads FQGNSA. V was pared by 5 bases and J by 5 bases, with 21 bases between. Using its own MiXCR run on the 5' RACE reads, TCRdb lists one record per CDR3 protein. This repertoire shows roughly 130,000 distinct CDR3 sequences, approximately 15% found once; its top ten account for approximately 5.5%. This clonotype has only a few counts. The source is a young man who had mild COVID-19 (a few samples of this study predate the infection). Cell type and time point are not known. The chain joins TRBV7-2 to TRBJ2-5; D call uncertain. The sample consisted of PBMCs or a T cell subset sorted from them (not recorded which). The CDR3: CASSRPPAGLGETQYF. The CDR3 bases are TGTGCCAGCAGCCGCCCTCCGGCCGGGCTCGGGGAGACCCAGTACTTC.